This TCR beta chain is drawn from a study of CD8+CD57+ T cells in acquired aplastic anemia. All patients picked for sequencing had shown, by flow cytometry, an expansion of CD8+CD57+ cells. Using genomic DNA as the template, TCR beta VDJ and CDR3 profiling was carried out. In TCRdb, the reads were re-called with MiXCR into one record per CDR3 protein. The sample lists more than 150,000 distinct CDR3 sequences, about 44% occurring once. As regards this clonotype: Its antigen is unidentified.

This CDR3 is 15 amino acids long. Between the trimmed V and J ends, which lost 1 base and 0 bases, there was a span of 10 bases. Germline V lookup: CDR1 MGHRA, CDR2 YSYEKL. Study conclusions and caveats: Roughly 31 was the count of CD8+ CDR3 sequences that patients shared with controls.

Material: sorted CD4+, CD8+, or CD8+CD57+ T cells (not recorded which) from PBMCs. The sequence was collected from a human donor with aplastic anemia. The chain is built from TRBV4-1 and TRBJ2-7; no clear D. In DNA, the CDR3 is TGCGCCAGCAGCCAAGGACCGGGCAGCTCCTACGAGCAGTACTTC. Residues: CASSQGPGSSYEQYF.